This T cell receptor beta chain was recorded in a study of blood T cell repertoires in COVID-19. Trimming left V 5 bases short and J 5 bases short, with 15 bases between. Germline V lookup: CDR1 SGHNT, CDR2 YYREEE (reference sequence). This CDR3 spans 14 amino acids. Using immunoSEQ multiplex PCR, the repertoire was profiled, and TCRdb retains in-frame clones only, with some absent. There are 30,000 to 40,000 clones in the sample; approximately 86% occur only once, and approximately 5.7% lies in the top ten. The TCR originated in a woman older than 75 with active or convalescent COVID-19. V and J are TRBV5-4 and TRBJ2-3, with D possibly matching TRBD1 (6 bases). The sample comprised peripheral blood. CDR3 residues: CASRGTGLVDTQYF. The CDR3 nucleotides are TGTGCCAGCAGAGGTACAGGGTTGGTAGATACGCAGTATTTT.